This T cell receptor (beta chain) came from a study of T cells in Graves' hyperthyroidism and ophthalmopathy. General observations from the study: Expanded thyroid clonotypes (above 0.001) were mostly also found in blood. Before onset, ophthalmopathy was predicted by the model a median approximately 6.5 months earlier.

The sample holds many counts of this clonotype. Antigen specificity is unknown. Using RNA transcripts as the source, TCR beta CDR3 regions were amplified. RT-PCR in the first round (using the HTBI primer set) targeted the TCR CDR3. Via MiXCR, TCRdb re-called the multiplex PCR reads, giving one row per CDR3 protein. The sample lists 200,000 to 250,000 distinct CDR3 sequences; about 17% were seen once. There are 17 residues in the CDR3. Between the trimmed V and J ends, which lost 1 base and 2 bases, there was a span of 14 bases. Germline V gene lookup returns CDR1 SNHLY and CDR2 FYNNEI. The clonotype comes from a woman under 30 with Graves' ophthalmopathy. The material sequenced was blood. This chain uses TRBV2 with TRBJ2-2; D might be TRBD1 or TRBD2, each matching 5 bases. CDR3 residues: CASSEVGAKRNTGELFF. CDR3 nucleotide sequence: TGTGCCAGCAGTGAAGTCGGGGCTAAACGAAACACCGGGGAGCTGTTTTTT. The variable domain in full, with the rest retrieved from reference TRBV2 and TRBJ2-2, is EPEVTQTPSHQVTQMGQEVILRCVPISNHLYFYWYRQILGQKVEFLVSFYNNEISEKSEIFDDQFSVERPDGSNFTLKIRSTKLEDSAMYFCASSEVGAKRNTGELFFGEGSRLTVL.